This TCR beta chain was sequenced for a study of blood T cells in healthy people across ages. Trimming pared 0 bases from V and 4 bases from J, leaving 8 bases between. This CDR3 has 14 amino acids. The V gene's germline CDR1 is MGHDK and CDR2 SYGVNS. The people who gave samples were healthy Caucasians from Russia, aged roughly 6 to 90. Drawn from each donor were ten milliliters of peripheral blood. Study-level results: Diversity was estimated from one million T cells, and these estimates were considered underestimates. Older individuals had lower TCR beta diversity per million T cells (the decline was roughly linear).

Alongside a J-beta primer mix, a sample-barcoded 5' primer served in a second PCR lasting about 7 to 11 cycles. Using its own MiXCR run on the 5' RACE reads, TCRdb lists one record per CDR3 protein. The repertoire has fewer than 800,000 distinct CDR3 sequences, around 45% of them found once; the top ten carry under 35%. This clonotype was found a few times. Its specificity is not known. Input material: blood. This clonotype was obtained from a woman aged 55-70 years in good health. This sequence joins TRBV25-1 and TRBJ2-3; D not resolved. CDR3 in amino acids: CASSEYRPPDTQYF. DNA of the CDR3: TGTGCCAGCAGTGAATACAGACCCCCAGATACGCAGTATTTT.